This TCR beta chain was recovered during a study of blood T cell repertoires in COVID-19. Method: immunoSEQ multiplex PCR; TCRdb's copy keeps in-frame clones and lacks some. The sample includes 200,000 or so clones, 60% to 80% of them seen just once. Germline loops: CDR1 GTSNPN, CDR2 SVGIG (reference sequence). Unmatched junction bases numbered 0, after V lost 1 base and J lost 5 bases. The CDR3 is 13 amino acids. The chain has TRBV30 and TRBJ2-2; 8 nucleotides line up with TRBD1. Sample: peripheral blood. This receptor was taken from a man aged 60 to 69 with active or convalescent COVID-19. DNA of the CDR3: TGTGCCTGGAGTGGGACAGGGACCGGGGAGCTGTTTTTT. Protein product: CAWSGTGTGELFF. Looking up the rest from reference TRBV30 and TRBJ2-2 gives the full variable domain: SQTIHQWPATLVQPVGSPLSLECTVEGTSNPNLYWYRQAAGRGLQLLFYSVGIGQISSEVPQNLSASRPQDRQFILSSKKLLLSDSGFYLCAWSGTGTGELFFGEGSRLTVL.